The following is a T cell receptor beta chain sequence with its context. Its antigen remains unidentified. CDR3 length equals 11 residues. The V end lost 10 bases, the J end lost 6 bases, and 12 bases lay between the germline ends. CDR1 is MNHEY and CDR2 is SMNVEV in the germline V gene (reference sequence). The sample originates from a study of T cell responses to AZD1222 COVID-19 vaccine. Notes on the study in general: Clonal diversity may have been underestimated, and the donors were mostly white British, with more females than males. Nearly half of spike-specific TCRs reportedly go after variant regions that carry no mutations. Baseline serostatus was positive in only a handful of AZD1222 recipients.

Some clones are missing from TCRdb's copy, which holds only in-frame ones; the method was immunoSEQ multiplex PCR. Found here are 13,000 to 15,000 clones, 84% of them singletons; the top ten hold 30% to 50%. Second-dose recipients at about 4 or about 12 weeks were treated as one pooled group. The sequencing used peripheral blood, collected 28 days after the second AZD1222 dose. The chain is built from TRBV27 and TRBJ1-1; D is perhaps TRBD1 (5 bases). This receptor was identified in an adult who received the AZD1222 COVID-19 vaccine. CDR3 nucleotides: TGTGCCACCCGGCAAGGGGCTGAAGCTTTCTTT. It codes for CATRQGAEAFF.